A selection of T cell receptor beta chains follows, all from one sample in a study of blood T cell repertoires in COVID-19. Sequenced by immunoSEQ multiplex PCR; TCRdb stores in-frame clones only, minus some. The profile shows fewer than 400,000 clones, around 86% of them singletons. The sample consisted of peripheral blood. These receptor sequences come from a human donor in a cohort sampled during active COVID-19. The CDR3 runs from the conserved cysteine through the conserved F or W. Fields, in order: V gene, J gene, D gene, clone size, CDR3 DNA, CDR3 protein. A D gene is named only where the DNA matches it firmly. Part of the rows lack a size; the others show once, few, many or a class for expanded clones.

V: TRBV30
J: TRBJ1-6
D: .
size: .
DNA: TGTGCCTGTCGGCGGGGCACCGGCCTGTATTCACCCCTCCACTTT
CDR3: CACRRGTGLYSPLHF

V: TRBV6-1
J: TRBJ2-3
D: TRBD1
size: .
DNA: TGTGCCAGCAAGGACAGGGTCACAGATACGCAGTATTTT
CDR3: CASKDRVTDTQYF

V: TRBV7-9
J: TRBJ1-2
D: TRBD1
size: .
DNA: TGTGCCAGCAGCACCTCCGGGACAGCCTATGGCTACACCTTC
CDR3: CASSTSGTAYGYTF

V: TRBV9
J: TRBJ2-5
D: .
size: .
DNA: TGTGCCAGCACCCCATTCGGTCAGGCCGTGGAGACCCAGTACTTC
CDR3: CASTPFGQAVETQYF

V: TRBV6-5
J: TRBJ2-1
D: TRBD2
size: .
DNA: TGTGCCAGCAGTTCTTTGGTCGGCGGGAGGGCCGCTGAGCAGTTCTTC
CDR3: CASSSLVGGRAAEQFF

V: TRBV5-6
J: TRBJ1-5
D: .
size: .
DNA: TGTGCCAGCAGCTTGGGACACTTTTTTAGCAATCAGCCCCAGCATTTT
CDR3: CASSLGHFFSNQPQHF

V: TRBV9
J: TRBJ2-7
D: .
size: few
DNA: TGTGCCAGCAGCCCAGGAGTAGAGGCTAGGGGCGAGCAGTACTTC
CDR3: CASSPGVEARGEQYF

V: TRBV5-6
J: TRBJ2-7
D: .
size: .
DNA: TGTGCCAGCAGCTTGGGGCTAGATTCCTACGAGCAGTACTTC
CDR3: CASSLGLDSYEQYF

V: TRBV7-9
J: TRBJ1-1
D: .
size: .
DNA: TGTGCCAGCAGCGACGGCCCCGGGACACCCAACACTGAAGCTTTCTTT
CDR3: CASSDGPGTPNTEAFF

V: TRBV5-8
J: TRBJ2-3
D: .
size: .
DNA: TGTGCCAGCAGCTCAAAGGTTCGGAGGCATACGCAGTATTTT
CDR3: CASSSKVRRHTQYF